This paragraph reports one T cell receptor beta chain. This specimen belongs to a study of glioma-infiltrating T cells after dendritic cell vaccination. At the level of the study: Dendritic cells derived from monocytes and pulsed with autologous tumor lysate formed the vaccine.

Generated by immunoSEQ multiplex PCR, the TCRdb table keeps only in-frame clones and is missing some. The table shows more than 100,000 clones, with 81% occurring only once. V lost 0 bases and J 1 base, leaving 4 bases between the germline ends. Germline V gene lookup returns CDR1 GTSNPN and CDR2 SVGIG (reference sequence). This CDR3 is 13 amino acids long. The clonotype originates from a human donor with glioblastoma. The chain couples TRBV30 to TRBJ1-5, with D unclear. This specimen was blood, taken before dendritic cell vaccination. DNA of the CDR3: TGTGCCTGGAGTGTCTTAAGCAATCAGCCCCAGCATTTT. As protein: CAWSVLSNQPQHF. Based on the CDR3 plus reference TRBV30 and TRBJ1-5, the full variable domain is SQTIHQWPATLVQPVGSPLSLECTVEGTSNPNLYWYRQAAGRGLQLLFYSVGIGQISSEVPQNLSASRPQDRQFILSSKKLLLSDSGFYLCAWSVLSNQPQHFGDGTRLSIL.